This TCR beta chain is drawn from a study of coeliac disease. One frozen approximately 500,000-cell aliquot per fraction was sequenced. V was cut by 2 bases and J by 8 bases, with 15 bases left in between. Per the germline V gene, CDR1 is MNHEY and CDR2 is SMNVEV (reference sequence). The CDR3 spans 14 residues. Study conclusions and caveats: Cross-contamination between intraepithelial and lamina propria cells was possible. Lower clonality than controls marked TRB and TRG repertoires from active celiac intraepithelial and lamina propria samples.

Profiled with immunoSEQ multiplex PCR; TCRdb holds only in-frame clones, not every one. The sample holds over 5,000 clones, 55% to 75% seen once. This clone was recorded only once. As yet, its antigen is unknown. The sequencing sample was made of lymphocytes from the gut lamina propria. The receptor was derived from a man aged 65 to 79 with active celiac disease. This chain joins TRBV27 and TRBJ1-2, with D possibly being TRBD1 (6 bases). The CDR3 DNA reads as TGTGCCAGCAGTTTACGACAGGAAGCAAGAGGCTACACCTTC. Protein: CASSLRQEARGYTF.